Following are 2 T cell receptor beta chains from one sample sequenced in a study of shared clonotypes between healthy human individuals (dated by TCRdb to about 2020). Library generation was performed with the immunoSEQ multiplex PCR assay. TCRdb mirrors the immuneACCESS table, restricted to in-frame sequences. Some clones are absent from its copies; in checked studies, under half trace to an unresolved V gene, and the reason for the others is unknown. The table for this sample lists about 980,000 clones; about three quarters of them were counted only once. Clones ranked in the top ten supply around 1.4% of the sample. The sequenced sample consisted of memory CD4+ T cells sorted from blood. The cell subset or site tag for this specimen amounts to: CD45RA-negative fraction. The receptor set was obtained from a man aged 18 to 29 in good health.

This chain connects TRBV6-1 to TRBJ1-2; D is possibly TRBD1 (6 bases). The germline V gene has CDR1 MNHNS and CDR2 SASEGT. This CDR3 is 14 amino acids long. The V end was cut by 2 bases, the J end by 4 bases, with 11 bases between. CDR3 protein: CASSESRRGYGYTF. The CDR3 coding sequence is TGTGCCAGCAGTGAAAGTCGCAGGGGCTATGGCTACACCTTC.

Comment on this clone: This sample also contains other DNA sequences that code for the same CDR3. This chain connects TRBV5-5 to TRBJ1-2; 9 bases fit TRBD1. Trimming at V came to 3 bases and at J to 2 bases, leaving 2 bases not matched to a gene. CDR1 is SGHKS and CDR2 is YYEKEE in the germline V gene (reference sequence). The CDR3 has 14 amino acids. This chain's CDR3 is CASSSGTGNYGYTF. CDR3 in DNA: TGTGCCAGCAGCTCGGGGACAGGGAACTATGGCTACACCTTC.